This TCR beta chain comes out of a study of CXCR3-negative and CXCR3-positive naive CD8 T cells. Researchers sorted approximately 290,000 cells of each CD8+ T cell subset in triplicate. Turning to this clonotype: As yet, its antigen is unknown.

Whole-study results and caveats: The study inferred TCR strength from TRB CDR3 properties and found comparable surface CD5 between naive subsets. Naive subsets were similarly diverse, while memory CD8+ repertoires were much less diverse. Naive cells with CXCR3 showed TRB CDR3s that were more hydrophobic than those in CXCR3-negative naive cells. Both naive subsets, CXCR3-negative and CXCR3-positive, displayed similar TRBV-TRBJ usage, unlike memory cells.

The method, 5' RACE with UMI labels, was used to prepare the TRB cDNA libraries. No DNA is given; TCRdb re-called the 5' RACE reads and lists each CDR3 protein once. The listing contains some 150,000 distinct CDR3 sequences. Germline CDR1 and CDR2: SEHNR and FQNEAQ (reference sequence). The CDR3 is 11 amino acids. This clonotype originated in a human donor in good health. Some clones in this sample may be carry-over from other donors' samples. The specimen was naive CXCR3+ CD8+ T cells from blood. Subset: CD45RO-CCR7+CD27+CD95- naive CD8+ T cells expressing CXCR3 (TNR3+). The chain employs TRBV7-9 and TRBJ2-2. The CDR3 here is CASSFRVELFF.